The clone carrying this TCR beta chain came up many times. The data stem from a study of T cells of healthy individuals. From germline, CDR1 is MRHNA and CDR2 SNTAGT. CDR3 length: 15 amino acids. Trimming left V 8 bases short and J 4 bases short, with 20 bases between. TCRdb used MiXCR to reprocess the 5' RACE reads, holding one entry per CDR3 protein. The sample contains 63,000 or so distinct CDR3 sequences, roughly 16% of which appear only once. The receptor was isolated from a human donor in good health. The chain carries TRBV6-4 and TRBJ2-5, with D tentatively TRBD1 (6 bases). The CDR3 is CASDCLTGFGETQYF. CDR3 DNA: TGTGCCAGCGATTGTTTGACAGGCTTTGGAGAGACCCAGTACTTC.